A single TCR beta chain is shown here with its context. The antigen remains undetermined. The data originate from a study of graft-versus-host responses after intestinal transplantation. Whole-study context: Recipients uniformly received anti-thymocyte globulin induction, followed by tacrolimus and steroids for approximately 3 years.

Only in-frame clones appear in the TCRdb table, and some are missing; sequencing was by immunoSEQ multiplex PCR. The sample lists approximately 88,000 clones; almost 90% were seen once. The CDR3 contains 15 residues. V was shortened by 1 base and J by 0 bases, with 8 bases between the two germline ends. Germline CDR1 is LNHNV and CDR2 is YYDKDF (reference sequence). Study-wide results and caveats: Early post-transplant HvG declines tracked with peak circulating GvH clone levels. Detected in recipient marrow were GvH clones, some of which were first observed in ileum or blood.

The sample was unstimulated CD4+ T cells sorted from spleen or lymph node cells, taken before intestinal transplant. This TCR was recovered from a human donor who received an intestinal transplant. The chain has TRBV15 and TRBJ2-3, with D unclear. CDR3 nucleotide sequence: TGTGCCACCAGCAGAGCCCGCGCTAGCACAGATACGCAGTATTTT. Amino acids: CATSRARASTDTQYF.